Following are 26 T cell receptor beta chains from one sample sequenced in a study of T cell changes during pregnancy in multiple sclerosis. Using immunoSEQ multiplex PCR, the repertoire was profiled, and TCRdb retains in-frame clones only, with some absent. The profile covers roughly 62,000 clones, with about 88% appearing a single time and under 3% taken by the ten largest. The sample in question was peripheral blood, obtained in the first trimester of pregnancy. These receptors were obtained from a female donor with multiple sclerosis, enrolled in a pregnancy study.

This clone was observed a single time. The chain has TRBV30 and TRBJ1-2, with 7 bases that match TRBD1. The CDR3 spans 15 residues. The trim removed 2 bases at V and 10 bases at J, leaving 16 bases unmatched. The germline CDR1 and CDR2 sequences are GTSNPN and SVGIG (reference sequence). This CDR3 reads CAWSPDRPKSEAYTF. The CDR3 DNA reads as TGTGCCTGGAGTCCGGACAGGCCCAAATCTGAGGCCTACACCTTC.

The chain couples TRBV16 to TRBJ1-5; D unresolved. The germline V and J ends were trimmed by 0 bases and 7 bases, with 13 bases remaining between them. The CDR3 runs to 15 residues. Germline CDR1 and CDR2: KGHSY and FQNENV. For the CDR3, the DNA is TGTGCCAGCAGCCAATCGATCACGGGAGGGCAGCCCCAGCATTTT. It encodes CASSQSITGGQPQHF.

The rearrangement uses TRBV27 and TRBJ1-1; the D gene is possibly TRBD1 (6 bases). Germline V CDR1 and CDR2: MNHEY, SMNVEV (reference sequence). The CDR3 is made up of 12 amino acids. V lost 5 bases to trimming and J lost 10 bases, with 14 bases between them. This CDR3 is CASSTTGTVAFF. The CDR3 nucleotides are TGTGCCAGCAGTACAACAGGGACGGTAGCTTTCTTT.

The chain has TRBV7-9 and TRBJ2-7; D call uncertain. This CDR3 is 14 amino acids long. Germline V gene sequence: CDR1 SEHNR, CDR2 FQNEAQ (reference sequence). V lost 3 bases and J lost 0, with 9 bases in between. In DNA, the CDR3 is TGTGCCAGCAGCTTCTCAACAGCCTCCTACGAGCAGTACTTC. Protein: CASSFSTASYEQYF. Drawing the rest from reference TRBV7-9 and TRBJ2-7, the complete variable domain is DTGVSQNPRHKITKRGQNVTFRCDPISEHNRLYWYRQTLGQGPEFLTYFQNEAQLEKSRLLSDRFSAERPKGSFSTLEIQRTEQGDSAMYLCASSFSTASYEQYFGPGTRLTVT.

The genes are TRBV28 and TRBJ2-2; 13 bases are shared with TRBD2. Germline lookup yields CDR1 MDHEN and CDR2 SYDVKM. J gave up 4 bases and V 11 bases, and 7 bases lay outside the gene matches. This CDR3 is built from 15 residues. The CDR3 sequence is CAGRTSGSSTGELFF. The CDR3 region has the DNA TGTGCCGGTAGGACTAGCGGGAGCAGCACCGGGGAGCTGTTTTTT.

The rearrangement joins TRBV4-2 to TRBJ2-3; 8 bases line up with TRBD2. Germline CDR1 and CDR2: LGHNA and YNFKEQ. The CDR3 has 18 amino acids. With 6 bases clipped from V and 0 bases from J, the junction kept 14 bases outside the gene matches. The CDR3 loop reads CASRLWRGETKSTDTQYF. In nucleotides, the CDR3 is TGTGCCAGCAGGCTATGGCGGGGGGAAACCAAAAGCACAGATACGCAGTATTTT.

This sequence joins TRBV5-1 and TRBJ2-2; D perhaps matches TRBD1 (6 bases). With 3 bases removed from V and 6 bases from J, the gap between germline ends came to 12 bases. The germline gives CDR1 SGHRS, CDR2 YFSETQ. The CDR3 covers 14 residues. The CDR3 nucleotides are TGCGCCAGCAGCTCGGCGACAGGTCCCGGGGAGCTGTTTTTT. It is translated as CASSSATGPGELFF.

The CDR3 coding sequence is TGCAGCGTCATTTCCCCGGGACAGGGGGGACTGAACACTGAAGCTTTCTTT. This translates into CSVISPGQGGLNTEAFF. This chain uses TRBV29-1 with TRBJ1-1, with TRBD1 matching over 11 bases. Germline-derived CDR1 and CDR2 are SQVTM and ANQGSEA. Trimming took 6 bases from V and 0 from J; bases not matched to a gene: 12. CDR3 length: 17 amino acids.

This clone appeared a single time. The chain joins TRBV29-1 to TRBJ2-7, with 9 bases identical to TRBD1. This CDR3 is built from 14 residues. V lost 4 bases to trimming and J lost 2 bases; unmatched junction nucleotides: 6. The germline CDR1 and CDR2 sequences are SQVTM and ANQGSEA. DNA of the CDR3: TGCAGCGTTGGCCCAGGACAGGGGACCTACGAGCAGTACTTC. This translates into CSVGPGQGTYEQYF.

This clone was observed once. The genes are TRBV27 and TRBJ1-2, with TRBD1 matching over 8 bases. Per the germline V gene, CDR1 is MNHEY and CDR2 is SMNVEV (reference sequence). The CDR3 sequence is 16 residues long. V lost 3 bases, J lost 7 bases, and 13 bases stayed unmatched. CDR3 nucleotide sequence: TGTGCCAGCAGTTTTTCTCCGCCCAGGGGGCGTTTTGGCTACACCTTC. Its translation: CASSFSPPRGRFGYTF.

The chain couples TRBV7-9 to TRBJ2-7; TRBD2 matches at 9 bases. The V gene end was trimmed by 5 bases and the J gene end by 3 bases; junction bases not matched to a gene: 8. The germline CDR1 and CDR2 sequences are SEHNR and FQNEAQ (reference sequence). The CDR3 has 15 residues. The CDR3 loop is CASSLGSSGSYEQYF. CDR3 bases: TGTGCCAGCAGCCTTGGGAGTAGCGGGAGCTACGAGCAGTACTTC. Filled out from reference TRBV7-9 and TRBJ2-7, the complete variable domain reads DTGVSQNPRHKITKRGQNVTFRCDPISEHNRLYWYRQTLGQGPEFLTYFQNEAQLEKSRLLSDRFSAERPKGSFSTLEIQRTEQGDSAMYLCASSLGSSGSYEQYFGPGTRLTVT.

This chain links TRBV5-1 with TRBJ2-5; 10 positions match TRBD2. The CDR3 length is 15 residues. Germline trimming cut 1 base from V and 4 bases from J; bases unmatched to any gene: 4. Germline CDR1 is SGHRS and CDR2 is YFSETQ. The CDR3 sequence: CASSLSGGEIETQYF. The DNA of the CDR3 is TGCGCCAGCAGCTTGAGCGGGGGGGAGATAGAGACCCAGTACTTC.

The J gene is TRBJ2-1, the V gene TRBV27, with a tentative D call TRBD1 (5 bases). The ends were cut back, 4 bases at V and 8 bases at J, with 15 bases in the middle. Germline values: CDR1 MNHEY, CDR2 SMNVEV (reference sequence). This CDR3 is built from 14 residues. CDR3: CASSYSGNPDEQFF. Here the CDR3 DNA reads TGTGCCAGCAGTTACTCAGGGAACCCCGATGAGCAGTTCTTC.

The V call is TRBV5-1, the J call TRBJ1-1; D is possibly TRBD1 (5 bases). The CDR3 sequence is 13 residues long. Germline V CDR1 and CDR2: SGHRS, YFSETQ. V gave up 4 bases and J gave up 0 bases, with 7 bases separating them. CDR3 sequence: CASSIRVNTEAFF. For the CDR3, the DNA is TGCGCCAGCAGCATCAGGGTGAACACTGAAGCTTTCTTT.

This clone was recorded a few times. This chain links TRBV6-4 with TRBJ2-1, with 10 bases lining up with TRBD2. Germline assignment: CDR1 MRHNA and CDR2 SNTAGT. V lost 6 bases to trimming and J lost 6 bases; unmatched junction nucleotides: 8. There are 15 residues in the CDR3. CDR3 coding DNA: TGTGCCAGCAGCAAGGCTAGCGGGAGCGGCAATGAGCAGTTCTTC. Its translation: CASSKASGSGNEQFF.

V and J are TRBV2 and TRBJ2-7; 7 bases are a match to TRBD1. CDR1 SNHLY and CDR2 FYNNEI come from the germline V gene. CDR3 length: 12 amino acids. V was pared by 6 bases and J by 4 bases, with 3 bases of the junction left unmatched. CDR3 sequence (DNA): TGTGCCAGCAGGGGGACAGCTTACGAGCAGTACTTC. The encoded protein is CASRGTAYEQYF.

The chain carries TRBV7-2 and TRBJ2-7; TRBD1 aligns across 7 bases. Germline V lookup: CDR1 SGHTA, CDR2 FQGNSA. The CDR3 has 13 residues. J was trimmed by 6 bases and V by 4 bases; bases with no gene match: 6. In DNA, the CDR3 is TGTGCCAGCAGCTCCCGACAGGGTATCGAGCAGTACTTC. Translating it yields CASSSRQGIEQYF.

The V call is TRBV5-8, the J call TRBJ1-5; D not certain. The CDR3 contains 17 residues. Germline CDR1 and CDR2: SGHTS and YDEGEE. V was pared by 4 bases and J by 0 bases, with 17 bases between. The CDR3 reads CASSHTGGIYSNQPQHF. Here the CDR3 DNA reads TGTGCCAGCAGCCACACGGGAGGAATCTATAGCAATCAGCCCCAGCATTTT.

This chain's CDR3 is CASRRGGTYGNYGYTF. The CDR3 DNA reads as TGTGCCAGCAGAAGGGGGGGGACATACGGTAACTATGGCTACACCTTC. J is TRBJ1-2 and V is TRBV28, with D possibly being TRBD1 (6 bases). CDR1 is MDHEN and CDR2 is SYDVKM in the germline V gene. V was pared by 6 bases and J by 1 base, with 18 bases between. This CDR3 is 16 amino acids long.

V is TRBV27 and J is TRBJ2-1, with 7 nucleotides matching TRBD2. The CDR3 runs 16 residues. V lost 4 bases to trimming and J lost 7 bases; unmatched junction nucleotides: 13. Germline V gene data show CDR1 as MNHEY and CDR2 as SMNVEV (reference sequence). CDR3 DNA sequence: TGTGCCAGCAGTTCCCCTATGGGGGAGGGCCATAATGAGCAGTTCTTC. The encoded protein is CASSSPMGEGHNEQFF.

J is TRBJ2-6 and V is TRBV7-9; a possible D gene is TRBD1 (6 bases). Trimming took 5 bases from V and 2 from J, leaving 16 bases between them. Germline CDR1 reads SEHNR; CDR2 reads FQNEAQ (reference sequence). This CDR3 spans 17 amino acids. This CDR3 is CASSQSVGATGANVLTF. Here the CDR3 DNA reads TGTGCCAGCAGCCAATCCGTGGGGGCGACTGGGGCCAACGTCCTGACTTTC.

The gene calls are TRBV29-1 and TRBJ1-3; D is unclear. V lost 7 bases to trimming and J lost 1 base, with 5 bases between them. CDR1 is SQVTM, CDR2 ANQGSEA, per germline. The CDR3 extends over 11 amino acids. The DNA of the CDR3 is TGCAGCGCCAGATCTGGAAACACCATATATTTT. Amino acids: CSARSGNTIYF.

The chain uses TRBV27 and TRBJ1-1; 7 nucleotides align to TRBD1. Germline V gene data show CDR1 as MNHEY and CDR2 as SMNVEV (reference sequence). The CDR3 sequence is 14 residues long. V lost 3 bases and J lost 5; bases outside the gene matches: 6. In nucleotides, the CDR3 is TGTGCCAGCAGTTTTTCAGACAGGGTAACTGAAGCTTTCTTT. This sequence encodes CASSFSDRVTEAFF.

This chain connects TRBV4-1 to TRBJ2-7, with 11 bases lining up with TRBD2. Losses at the gene ends were 4 bases for V and 2 bases for J; bases not matched to a gene: 7. Per the germline V gene, CDR1 is MGHRA and CDR2 is YSYEKL. CDR3 length: 16 residues. CDR3 amino acids: CASSRGLAGGTYEQYF. CDR3 DNA: TGCGCCAGCAGCCGAGGGCTAGCGGGAGGTACCTACGAGCAGTACTTC.

The chain carries TRBV10-3 and TRBJ1-1, with a possible D match to TRBD1 (6 bases). The CDR3 sequence is 13 residues long. Trimming took off 3 bases at V and 7 bases at J, with 12 bases between the two ends. Germline CDR1 and CDR2: ENHRY and SYGVKD. In nucleotides, the CDR3 is TGTGCCATCAGTGAACAGGGCTCGGTTGAAGCTTTCTTT. Its protein is CAISEQGSVEAFF.

The table lists this clone with a count of one. This chain connects TRBV5-1 to TRBJ2-1; TRBD1 matches 11 bases. CDR3 length: 16 amino acids. Trimming took 2 bases from V and 5 from J; bases not matched to a gene: 6. Germline-derived CDR1 and CDR2 are SGHRS and YFSETQ. CDR3 amino acids: CASSFRTGGADNEQFF. In DNA, the CDR3 is TGCGCCAGCAGCTTTCGGACAGGGGGCGCAGACAATGAGCAGTTCTTC.